This entry lists 18 T cell receptor beta chains sequenced from one sample in a study of regulatory T cells in long-lasting Graves disease. Time point noted: newly diagnosed GD, antithyroid drugs for less than 3 months. Isolated PBMC RNA provided the starting material for the TCR library. Both iRepertoire HTBI primers and Arm-PCR of CDR3 regions were used to build the TCR beta libraries. One entry per CDR3 protein results from TCRdb running MiXCR on the multiplex PCR reads. Of 350,000 to 550,000 distinct CDR3 sequences listed, 14% to 15% were seen once; the top ten hold about a sixth. In addition, the sample was reused for a study of T cells in Graves' hyperthyroidism and ophthalmopathy.

The input for sequencing was peripheral blood mononuclear cells (PBMCs), taken at new diagnosis, from a patient treated with antithyroid drugs. All receptors derive from a woman under 40 with Graves disease.

A note on this clonotype: One junction end does not reproduce the germline sequence, and a read error may be involved. The chain joins TRBV5-1 to TRBJ2-6; no firm D call. Germline V gene sequence: CDR1 SGHRS, CDR2 YFSETQ. The CDR3 totals 15 residues. The CDR3 reads CASSSVGSGANVLTF. The CDR3 nucleotides are TGTGCCAGCAGCAGTGTAGGGTCTGGGGCCAACGTCCTGACTTTC.

The chain joins TRBV3-1 to TRBJ2-5; D is unresolved. The CDR3 length is 15 residues. The V end lost 1 base, the J end lost 4 bases, and 13 bases lay between the germline ends. Germline V gives CDR1 LGHDT, CDR2 YNNKEL (reference sequence). The CDR3 coding sequence is TGTGCCAGCAGCCAAGTGGGATCCCAGAGAGAGACCCAGTACTTC. It specifies CASSQVGSQRETQYF.

The chain carries TRBV29-1 and TRBJ1-2; unclear D gene. The germline V and J ends were trimmed by 3 bases and 0 bases, with 11 bases remaining between them. The CDR3 is 14 residues long. CDR1 SQVTM and CDR2 ANQGSEA come from the germline V gene. The CDR3 DNA sequence: TGCAGCGTTGACTTGGGTATAACTAACTATGGCTACACCTTC. It translates to CSVDLGITNYGYTF.

This clonotype was counted only a few times. J is TRBJ1-6 and V is TRBV6-1, with 8 positions matching TRBD1. The CDR3 covers 17 residues. CDR1 and CDR2 (germline): MNHNS, SASEGT. Losses at the gene ends were 7 bases for V and 8 bases for J; bases not matched to a gene: 16. CDR3 residues: CASNTEGTGGLHSPLHF. In DNA, the CDR3 is TGTGCCAGCAATACCGAAGGGACAGGAGGTTTACATTCACCCCTCCACTTT.

This clonotype was observed a few times. The chain uses TRBV6-1 and TRBJ2-3; 7 nucleotides agree with TRBD1. From germline, CDR1 is MNHNS and CDR2 SASEGT. The trim removed 6 bases at V and 2 bases at J, leaving 5 bases unmatched. The CDR3 runs to 14 residues. CDR3 nucleotides: TGTGCCAGCAGAGCACAGGGGCCCACAGATACGCAGTATTTT. Its protein product is CASRAQGPTDTQYF.

This clonotype was detected many times. The CDR3 DNA reads TGTGCCAGCAGTCCCGGACTTCAAGAATATAGCAATCAGCCCCAGCATTTT. It specifies CASSPGLQEYSNQPQHF. This rearrangement joins TRBV12-3 or TRBV12-4 to TRBJ1-5; D is unresolved. V dropped 5 bases and J dropped 0 bases, with 17 bases sitting between them. The CDR3 consists of 17 residues.

This clonotype was observed many times. This sequence joins TRBV19 and TRBJ2-3; the match to TRBD2 covers 10 bases. From germline, CDR1 is LNHDA and CDR2 SQIVND (reference sequence). V lost 8 bases and J lost 2; bases outside the gene matches: 7. This CDR3 is 15 amino acids long. This CDR3 reads CASQGLASNTDTQYF. The CDR3 nucleotides read TGTGCCAGTCAGGGACTAGCGTCAAACACAGATACGCAGTATTTT.

This clonotype was counted ten times or more. V is TRBV7-3 and J is TRBJ2-2; tentative D call: TRBD1 (5 bases). CDR3 length: 17 amino acids. CDR1 is SGHTA, CDR2 FQGTGA, per germline. The V gene lost 3 bases and the J gene lost 1 base, with 15 bases spanning the gap. The CDR3 DNA reads as TGTGCCAGCAGCTTCGGCCCCGACAGAATGAACACCGGGGAGCTGTTTTTT. Translation gives CASSFGPDRMNTGELFF.

Comment on this clonotype: This may be a read error: a much more frequent sequence differs by one nucleotide. This sequence joins TRBV13 and TRBJ2-7; tentatively, D is TRBD1 (5 bases). Germline CDR1 is PRHDT and CDR2 is FYEKMQ (reference sequence). The CDR3 consists of 11 residues. V dropped 2 bases and J dropped 7 bases, with 6 bases sitting between them. CDR3 coding DNA: TGTGCCAGCAGCTTACGACAGGAGCAGTACTTC. Protein: CASSLRQEQYF.

This clonotype has at least ten counts. The chain employs TRBV6-9 and TRBJ2-1; the D gene is possibly TRBD2 (5 bases). The V gene lost 4 bases and the J gene lost 0 bases, with 16 bases spanning the gap. CDR1 and CDR2 from the germline V gene are MNHGY and SVAAGI. CDR3 size: 17 residues. The CDR3 is CASSSGGAGSSYNEQFF. As DNA, the CDR3 is TGTGCCAGCAGTTCCGGAGGAGCAGGTAGCTCCTACAATGAGCAGTTCTTC.

The CDR3 loop is CASSAALGPWGLDEQFF. As DNA, the CDR3 is TGTGCCAGCAGCGCCGCCCTGGGTCCCTGGGGGTTGGATGAGCAGTTCTTC. V usage is TRBV9 and J usage is TRBJ2-1; either TRBD1 or TRBD2 may supply D (5 bases each). This CDR3 spans 17 amino acids. V was pared by 3 bases and J by 8 bases, with 24 bases between. Germline CDR1 is SGDLS and CDR2 is YYNGEE. The variable domain in full, with the rest retrieved from reference TRBV9 and TRBJ2-1, is DSGVTQTPKHLITATGQRVTLRCSPRSGDLSVYWYQQSLDQGLQFLIQYYNGEERAKGNILERFSAQQFPDLHSELNLSSLELGDSALYFCASSAALGPWGLDEQFFGPGTRLTVL.

In its sample, this clonotype was seen many times. CDR3 nucleotides: TGTGCCAGCAGTTTAAAGCGGGGGCGGAACATTCAGTACTTC. Translating it yields CASSLKRGRNIQYF. The chain joins TRBV12-3 or TRBV12-4 to TRBJ2-4; TRBD2 matches at 8 bases. This CDR3 spans 14 amino acids. V shed 2 bases and J 7 bases; nucleotides not matched to a gene: 4.

This clonotype was found many times. V gene TRBV5-1 combines with J gene TRBJ2-1; 13 bases agree with TRBD2. Losses at the gene ends were 4 bases for V and 6 bases for J; bases not matched to a gene: 7. CDR3 size: 16 residues. CDR1 SGHRS and CDR2 YFSETQ come from the germline V gene. Here the CDR3 DNA reads TGCGCCAGCAGCGCCTACACTAGCGGGAGGGCCAATGAGCAGTTCTTC. Its translation: CASSAYTSGRANEQFF.

Details on this clonotype: With a much larger clone just one base away, this may be a read error. The J gene is TRBJ2-6, the V gene TRBV10-3, with D possibly being TRBD1 (6 bases). The CDR3 totals 19 residues. V lost 5 bases and J lost 0, with 20 bases in between. From germline, CDR1 is ENHRY and CDR2 SYGVKD. CDR3 loop: CAISLSLGGKSSGANVLTF. In DNA form, the CDR3 reads TGTGCCATCAGTTTATCGCTAGGGGGTAAAAGCTCTGGGGCCAACGTCCTGACTTTC.

This clonotype was seen many times. V is TRBV30 and J is TRBJ2-5; D is unresolved. The CDR3 is 12 amino acids. The V end was cut by 8 bases, the J end by 5 bases, with 15 bases between. CDR1 and CDR2 from the germline V gene are GTSNPN and SVGIG (reference sequence). The CDR3: CARGTERETQYF. In DNA, the CDR3 is TGTGCCCGAGGCACGGAGAGGGAGACCCAGTACTTC.

Note on this clonotype: This could be a read error, since a much larger clone is one nucleotide away. The CDR3 carries no conserved terminal phenylalanine or tryptophan, so it likely arises from a read error. This chain uses TRBV6-1 with TRBJ2-3; the D is unclear. The germline V gene encodes CDR1 MNHNS and CDR2 SASEGT. CDR3 length: 13 residues. Trimming left V 10 bases short and J 2 bases short, with 13 bases between. The CDR3 coding sequence is TGTGCCATACGTCGGGCCCCCACAGATACGCAGTATTTG. Protein: CAIRRAPTDTQYL.

The chain joins TRBV12-3 or TRBV12-4 to TRBJ1-3; D remains ambiguous. The ends were cut back, 6 bases at V and 0 bases at J, with 9 bases in the middle. There are 14 residues in the CDR3. CDR3 DNA sequence: TGTGCCAGCAGCTCAGTGATCTCTGGAAACACCATATATTTT. This translates into CASSSVISGNTIYF.

The DNA for the CDR3 is TGCGCCAGCAGCTTGGGACAGGGTCTTTACAATGAGCAGTTCTTC. This encodes CASSLGQGLYNEQFF. The rearrangement links TRBV5-1 to TRBJ2-1, with 7 bases matching TRBD1. Trimming removed 0 bases from V and 4 bases from J; junction bases left unmatched: 4. Germline V gives CDR1 SGHRS, CDR2 YFSETQ. The CDR3 runs 15 residues.